This entry describes one T cell receptor beta chain. The authors' processing: Estimates of nucleated cell counts were drawn from the amplification of reference gene primers. TCRdb's copy holds only in-frame clones and misses some; the assay was immunoSEQ multiplex PCR. The V and J calls and clone size are taken from that table; D and trimming were inferred from the DNA. The sample includes roughly 440,000 clones, about nine tenths of them seen just once. CDR1 GTSNPN and CDR2 SVGIG come from the germline V gene (reference sequence). Trimming took 5 bases from V and 4 from J, leaving 11 bases between them. The CDR3 is 12 residues long. Enrolled during active infection, Seattle patients were then followed longitudinally. This entry is derived from a study of blood T cell repertoires in COVID-19. Study-level information: Samples representing acute and convalescent COVID-19 were sourced from the United States, Italy and Spain. PBMCs, B-cell-depleted T cells, or T cells provided the cDNA or gDNA that made up the material.

The TCR comes from a woman aged 45-65 years with COVID-19, enrolled during active disease. The J gene is TRBJ2-5, the V gene TRBV30, with D possibly being TRBD2 (6 bases). The sequenced sample consisted of peripheral blood. The CDR3 DNA is TGTGCCTGGTCGGCGGGGCCAGAGACCCAGTACTTC. It specifies CAWSAGPETQYF.